This is a list of T cell receptor beta chains from one sample in a study of tumor-infiltrating lymphocytes in primary liver carcinoma. TCRdb re-derived calls from the multiplex PCR reads in MiXCR, one entry per CDR3 protein. The sample consists of some 110,000 distinct CDR3 sequences, around 83% of them appearing once. Source material: liver tumor tissue from sampling region 3. The source is a man aged 35 to 55 with primary liver carcinoma and hepatitis B virus infection. Both conserved end residues are part of each CDR3. The D gene is left open where the match is weak. A clone size is listed for some rows: how often the clone was seen (once, few, many), or a class if it is expanded.

>TRBV12-3/TRBV12-4|TRBJ2-7|.|.
TGTGCCAACAGTGGTGATACCAGCTACGAGCAGTACTTC
CANSGDTSYEQYF
>TRBV29-1|TRBJ1-1|TRBD1|once
TGCAGCGCTGGACAGGGCTGGGGGAAGAATACTGAAGCTTTCTTT
CSAGQGWGKNTEAFF
>TRBV6-1|TRBJ2-1|.|once
TGTGCTAGCAGTGAAGCCCCGACTAACGGGACCTCCTACAATGAGCAGTTCTTC
CASSEAPTNGTSYNEQFF
>TRBV6-2/TRBV6-3|TRBJ2-1|TRBD2|.
TGTGCCAGCACTGGGACTAGCGCAAAGCACTACAATGAGCAGTTCTTC
CASTGTSAKHYNEQFF
>TRBV28|TRBJ2-2|.|many
TGTGCCAGCAGTTTGCCGGTCCTCAACACCGGGGAGCTGTTTTTT
CASSLPVLNTGELFF
>TRBV4-1|TRBJ1-5|.|.
TGCGCCAGCAGTCCCATAGAGAGGAGCAATCATCACCAGCATTTT
CASSPIERSNHHQHF
>TRBV29-1|TRBJ2-3|TRBD1|few
TGCAGCGTAGCGGGACAGGGTACGCAGTATTTT
CSVAGQGTQYF
>TRBV11-3|TRBJ2-3|.|.
TGTGCCAGGAGCTTAGAACTGAGGGTTGCTCAGCCCCAGTATTTT
CARSLELRVAQPQYF
>TRBV5-1|TRBJ2-7|.|.
TGCGCCAGCAGCTTGAGGGGGAGGGCAGGGTCCGGCGGGCAGTACTTC
CASSLRGRAGSGGQYF
>TRBV29-1|TRBJ2-2|.|.
TGCAGTGCCGCCGTCGGCGGGGACTTGAACACAGGGGAGCTGTTTTTT
CSAAVGGDLNTGELFF
>TRBV11-1|TRBJ1-6|.|.
TGTGTCAGCAGCCGTGCACTGCTTTCACTCCTCCACTTT
CVSSRALLSLLHF
>TRBV18|TRBJ1-3|.|.
TGTGCCAGCTCACCGACATGGGTCGACTCTGGAAACACCATATATTTT
CASSPTWVDSGNTIYF
>TRBV11-1|TRBJ1-1|.|.
TGTACCAGCAGCTTAAACAGGAACACTGGAGCTTTCTTT
CTSSLNRNTGAFF
>TRBV7-9|TRBJ1-3|.|.
TGTGCCAGCAGCACACCCTCCGGGGTGAATGGAAACACCATATATTTT
CASSTPSGVNGNTIYF
>TRBV6-2/TRBV6-3|TRBJ1-1|TRBD1|.
TGTGCCAGAGGTTACGGACAGGGAATGAACACTGAAGCTTTCTTT
CARGYGQGMNTEAFF
>TRBV14|TRBJ2-6|.|.
TGTGCTAGCAGCCCTCCGGGGGCTGGGGCCAACGTCCTGAGTTTC
CASSPPGAGANVLSF
>TRBV7-8|TRBJ2-1|TRBD2|many
TGTGCCAGCAGCTCCCGAGGGTCGGGACTAGCGGGGGGGGCTTACAATGAGCAGTTCTTC
CASSSRGSGLAGGAYNEQFF
>TRBV29-1|TRBJ2-1|.|.
TGCAGCGTTTCTAATGTGGGATGCAATGAGCAGTTCTTC
CSVSNVGCNEQFF
>TRBV21-1|TRBJ2-7|.|many
TGTGCCAGCAGCAAAGGGGGCAGGGGTGACGAGCAGTACTTC
CASSKGGRGDEQYF
>TRBV29-1|TRBJ1-5|.|.
TGCAGCGTTGGGGGAGGCAATCTTCCCCAGCATTTT
CSVGGGNLPQHF
>TRBV6-2/TRBV6-3|TRBJ2-7|.|.
TGTGCCAGCAGTTACGAGATACGTTACGAGCAGTACTTC
CASSYEIRYEQYF
>TRBV5-1|TRBJ2-7|TRBD1|.
TGCGCCAGCAGCTTCGGGGAACAGGGGACGCGGAACGAGCAGTACTTC
CASSFGEQGTRNEQYF
>TRBV28|TRBJ1-2|.|.
TGTGCCAGCTGTTTCGCCGGGATAGGGATTCTCTACTATGGCTACACCTTC
CASCFAGIGILYYGYTF
>TRBV6-6|TRBJ1-1|TRBD1|.
TGTGCCATAACCGGGGACAGTAAGAACACTGAAGCTTTCTTT
CAITGDSKNTEAFF
>TRBV29-1|TRBJ1-1|TRBD1|.
TGCAGCGTTTCAGGGGGGTGGGCTATGGACACTGAAGCTTTCTTT
CSVSGGWAMDTEAFF
>TRBV6-5|TRBJ2-5|.|.
TGTGCCTCTATGGGGGGCAGAAGAGAGACCCAGTACTTC
CASMGGRRETQYF
>TRBV21-1|TRBJ2-1|.|many
TGTGCCAGCAAAACTAGCGGGATTGAGAATGAGCAGTTCTTC
CASKTSGIENEQFF
>TRBV4-3|TRBJ2-2|TRBD2|.
TGCGCCAGTAGCCTGGGACTAGCGGGTTCCGCGAATACCGGGGAGCTGTTTTTT
CASSLGLAGSANTGELFF
>TRBV11-2|TRBJ2-6|.|once
TGTGCCGACAGCATGGGGGGAGACAGGGTCATTTCCCTCTCTGGGGCCAACGTCCTGACTTTC
CADSMGGDRVISLSGANVLTF
>TRBV10-3|TRBJ2-4|.|.
TGTGTCATCCGGGAGGCCGGGGGCCCCAAAAACATTCAGTACTTC
CVIREAGGPKNIQYF
>TRBV5-1|TRBJ2-1|.|.
TGCGCCAGCAGTTTCCGTCGCGGGATTGGTGAGCAGTTCTTC
CASSFRRGIGEQFF
>TRBV4-1|TRBJ1-1|.|.
TGCGCCAGCCGCCAAGATTCGGGGGTACAAAACACTGAAGCTTTCTTT
CASRQDSGVQNTEAFF
>TRBV6-6|TRBJ1-2|TRBD1|.
TGTGCCAACAGTTCCGACGAAGGGACAGGTTATGGCTACACCTTC
CANSSDEGTGYGYTF
>TRBV6-6|TRBJ1-5|.|.
TGTGCCAACAGTCAAGAGACTTATAGCAATCGGCCCCAGCATTTT
CANSQETYSNRPQHF
>TRBV6-1|TRBJ1-4|TRBD1|.
TGTGCCAGCAGTAAGGACAGGGAGAGTGAAAAACTGCGTTTT
CASSKDRESEKLRF
>TRBV6-6|TRBJ2-1|.|many
TGTGCCAGCACTAGCGTGAGCTCCTACAATGAGCAGTTCTTC
CASTSVSSYNEQFF
>TRBV5-6|TRBJ2-5|.|.
TGTGCCAGCAGCTTGGAGGCTAACCAAGAGGCCAAGTACTTC
CASSLEANQEAKYF
>TRBV6-5|TRBJ2-5|.|.
TGTGCCAGCAGTTACTCGAGTAATGGTTGGTCCCAAGAGACCCAGTACTTC
CASSYSSNGWSQETQYF
>TRBV6-1|TRBJ2-1|TRBD1|.
TGTGCCAGCAGTGAGACAGGGGGTAGGTACAATGAGCACTTCTTC
CASSETGGRYNEHFF
>TRBV11-1|TRBJ2-3|.|.
TGTGCCAGCAGCTTTAGTGGAAGCTCTGTTGGAGCCCGCACAGATACGCAGTATTTT
CASSFSGSSVGARTDTQYF
>TRBV11-2|TRBJ2-3|.|.
TGTACCAGCAGCGTATCTTTGGGGGGTCGGATAGTTACAAAACATACGCAGTATTTT
CTSSVSLGGRIVTKHTQYF
>TRBV12-3/TRBV12-4|TRBJ1-1|.|.
TGTGCCAGCAGTTTTGCGACAGGCCCCAGGGGAGGGTCTGAAGCTTTCTTT
CASSFATGPRGGSEAFF
>TRBV5-4|TRBJ2-5|.|many
TGTGCCAGCAGTACGTCTGATCCCCAAGAGACCCAGTACTTC
CASSTSDPQETQYF
>TRBV6-5|TRBJ2-1|TRBD2|.
TGTGCCAGCAGTTGCTCCGGCGCGGGAGTGCGGAATGAGCAGTTTTTC
CASSCSGAGVRNEQFF
>TRBV7-8|TRBJ1-5|TRBD1|many
TGTGCCAGCAGCGCTGACCAGGGGGCATCCAGCAATCAGCCCCAGCATTTT
CASSADQGASSNQPQHF
>TRBV4-3|TRBJ2-2|TRBD1|.
TGCGCCAGCAGCCAATATCATTGTACAGGGGGGTACACCGGGGAACTGTTTTTT
CASSQYHCTGGYTGELFF